The clone carrying this T cell receptor (beta chain) has just a few counts. What it binds is not known. These data are taken from a study of beta chain features in type 1 diabetes. Findings of the study overall: Type 1 diabetes patients had moderately but significantly shorter TCRB CDR3s in all four CD4+ subsets.

Investigators reverse transcribed all isolated RNA, so they sequenced expressed TCRB transcripts. Clones were read by immunoSEQ multiplex PCR, and TCRdb kept only the in-frame ones, dropping some. Among approximately 250,000 clones, roughly a quarter were seen once, and the ten largest hold around 0.011%. Trimming at V came to 8 bases and at J to 4 bases, leaving 11 bases not matched to a gene. Germline CDR1 reads SGHTA; CDR2 reads FQGTGA. The CDR3 consists of 17 residues. This clonotype originated in a young woman with type 1 diabetes. Sequenced material: naive CD4+ T cells from blood. The chain employs TRBV7-3 and TRBJ2-3; 14 nucleotides match TRBD2. This CDR3 is CASALGTSGRGSDTQYF. The DNA for the CDR3 is TGTGCCAGCGCGCTCGGGACTAGCGGGAGAGGGTCAGATACGCAGTATTTT.